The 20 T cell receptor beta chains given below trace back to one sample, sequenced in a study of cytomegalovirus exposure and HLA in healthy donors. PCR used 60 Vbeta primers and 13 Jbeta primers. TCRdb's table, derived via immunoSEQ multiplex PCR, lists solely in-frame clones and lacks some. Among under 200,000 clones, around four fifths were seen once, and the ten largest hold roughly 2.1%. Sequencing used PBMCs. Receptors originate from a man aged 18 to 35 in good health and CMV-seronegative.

The DNA for the CDR3 is TGTGCCAGCAGCCTAAGCGCGCTCTATAATTCACCCCTCCACTTT. Encoded protein: CASSLSALYNSPLHF. The genes are TRBV5-6 and TRBJ1-6; no clear D. The CDR3 consists of 15 residues. Trimming stripped 4 bases from V and 3 bases from J, with 11 bases between. The germline gives CDR1 SGHDT, CDR2 YYEEEE. Full variable domain (remainder filled in from reference TRBV5-6 and TRBJ1-6): DAGVTQSPTHLIKTRGQQVTLRCSPKSGHDTVSWYQQALGQGPQFIFQYYEEEERQRGNFPDRFSGHQFPNYSSELNVNALLLGDSALYLCASSLSALYNSPLHFGNGTRLTVT.

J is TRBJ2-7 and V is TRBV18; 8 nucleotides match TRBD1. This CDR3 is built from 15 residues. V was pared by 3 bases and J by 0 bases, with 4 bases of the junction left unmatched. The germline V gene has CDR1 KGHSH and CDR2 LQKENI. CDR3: CASSPAQGASYEQYF. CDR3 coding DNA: TGTGCCAGCTCACCGGCCCAGGGGGCCTCCTACGAGCAGTACTTC.

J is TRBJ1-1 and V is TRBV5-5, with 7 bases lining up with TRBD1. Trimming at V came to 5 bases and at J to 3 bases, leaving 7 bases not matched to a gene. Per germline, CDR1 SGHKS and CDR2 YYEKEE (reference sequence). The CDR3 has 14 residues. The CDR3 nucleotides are TGTGCCAGCAGTTTCGACAGGGCGTACACTGAAGCTTTCTTT. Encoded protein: CASSFDRAYTEAFF.

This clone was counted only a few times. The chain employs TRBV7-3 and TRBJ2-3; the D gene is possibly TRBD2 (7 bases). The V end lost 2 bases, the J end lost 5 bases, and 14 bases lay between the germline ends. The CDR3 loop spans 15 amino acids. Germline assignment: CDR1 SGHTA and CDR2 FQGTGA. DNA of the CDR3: TGTGCCAGCAGCTTAGACGCGGGGGCAGAAGATACGCAGTATTTT. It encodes CASSLDAGAEDTQYF.

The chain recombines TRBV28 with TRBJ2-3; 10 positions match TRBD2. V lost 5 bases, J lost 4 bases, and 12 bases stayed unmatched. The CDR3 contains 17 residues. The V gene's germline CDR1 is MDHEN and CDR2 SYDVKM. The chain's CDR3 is CASSPASGRPRADTQYF. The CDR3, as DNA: TGTGCCAGCAGTCCCGCTAGCGGGAGACCCCGAGCAGATACGCAGTATTTT.

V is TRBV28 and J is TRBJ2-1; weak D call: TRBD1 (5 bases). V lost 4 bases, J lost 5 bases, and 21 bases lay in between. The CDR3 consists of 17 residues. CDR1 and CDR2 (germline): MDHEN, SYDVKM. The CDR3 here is CASSSQYKRGLNNEQFF. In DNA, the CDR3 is TGTGCCAGCAGTTCCCAATACAAAAGGGGTCTCAACAATGAGCAGTTCTTC. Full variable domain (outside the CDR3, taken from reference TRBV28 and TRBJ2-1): DVKVTQSSRYLVKRTGEKVFLECVQDMDHENMFWYRQDPGLGLRLIYFSYDVKMKEKGDIPEGYSVSREKKERFSLILESASTNQTSMYLCASSSQYKRGLNNEQFFGPGTRLTVL.

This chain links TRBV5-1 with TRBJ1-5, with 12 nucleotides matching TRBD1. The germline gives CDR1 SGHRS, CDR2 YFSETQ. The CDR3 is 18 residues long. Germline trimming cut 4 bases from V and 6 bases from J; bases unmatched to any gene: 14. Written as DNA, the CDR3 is TGCGCCAGCAGCCCATACCCGGCCGGGACAGGGGGCGGTCAGCCCCAGCATTTT. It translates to CASSPYPAGTGGGQPQHF.

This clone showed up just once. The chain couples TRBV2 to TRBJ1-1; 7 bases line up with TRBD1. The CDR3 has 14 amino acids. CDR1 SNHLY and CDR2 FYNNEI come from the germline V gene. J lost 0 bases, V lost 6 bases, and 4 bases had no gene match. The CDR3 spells CASRRQGVNTEAFF. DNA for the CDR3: TGTGCCAGCAGACGCCAGGGGGTGAACACTGAAGCTTTCTTT.

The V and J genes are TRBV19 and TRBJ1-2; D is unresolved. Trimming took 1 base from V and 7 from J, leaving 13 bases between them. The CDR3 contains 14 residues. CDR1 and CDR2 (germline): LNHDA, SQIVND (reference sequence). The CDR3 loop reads CASSIASLLAGYTF. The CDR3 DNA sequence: TGTGCCAGTAGTATAGCTTCGCTCTTGGCTGGCTACACCTTC.

The CDR3 DNA follows: TGTGCCAGCAGCCGGGACAGGGTTAACACTGAAGCTTTCTTT. It codes for CASSRDRVNTEAFF. V and J are TRBV6-6 and TRBJ1-1; the match to TRBD1 covers 9 bases. Trimming removed 6 bases from V and 2 bases from J; junction bases left unmatched: 4. Germline lookup yields CDR1 MNHNY and CDR2 SVGAGI (reference sequence). The CDR3 spans 14 residues.

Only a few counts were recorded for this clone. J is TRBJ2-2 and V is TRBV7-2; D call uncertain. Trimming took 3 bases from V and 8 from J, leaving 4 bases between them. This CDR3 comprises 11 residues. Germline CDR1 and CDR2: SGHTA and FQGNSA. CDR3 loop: CASSFEGELFF. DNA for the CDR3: TGTGCCAGCAGCTTCGAGGGGGAGCTGTTTTTT.

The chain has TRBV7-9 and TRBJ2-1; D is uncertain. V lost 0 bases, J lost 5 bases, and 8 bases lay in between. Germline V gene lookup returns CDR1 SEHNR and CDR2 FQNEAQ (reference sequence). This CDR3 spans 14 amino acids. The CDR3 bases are TGTGCCAGCAGCTTAGCTATGGCCAACAATGAGCAGTTCTTC. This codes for CASSLAMANNEQFF.

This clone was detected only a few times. The CDR3 protein is CASSSSGGGQLYGYTF. The CDR3 DNA sequence: TGTGCCAGCAGTTCGAGCGGGGGGGGACAGCTTTATGGCTACACCTTC. The chain links TRBV27 to TRBJ1-2, with 7 bases matching TRBD1. The V segment lost 4 bases and the J segment 5 bases; nucleotides outside the gene matches: 13. Germline lookup yields CDR1 MNHEY and CDR2 SMNVEV (reference sequence). The CDR3 loop spans 16 amino acids.

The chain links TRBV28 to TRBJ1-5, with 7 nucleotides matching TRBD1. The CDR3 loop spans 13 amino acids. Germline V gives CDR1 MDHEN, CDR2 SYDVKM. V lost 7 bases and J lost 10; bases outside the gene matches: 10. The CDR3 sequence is CASNTGAVSPQHF. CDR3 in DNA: TGTGCCAGCAACACAGGGGCCGTTTCCCCCCAGCATTTT.

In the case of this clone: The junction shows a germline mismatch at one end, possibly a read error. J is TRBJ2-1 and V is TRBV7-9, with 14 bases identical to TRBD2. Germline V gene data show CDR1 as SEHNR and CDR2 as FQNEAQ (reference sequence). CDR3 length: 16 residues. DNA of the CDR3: TGTTCCAGCAGCTTAAGGGGGACTAGCGGGAGAAATGAGCAGTTCTTC. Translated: CSSSLRGTSGRNEQFF.

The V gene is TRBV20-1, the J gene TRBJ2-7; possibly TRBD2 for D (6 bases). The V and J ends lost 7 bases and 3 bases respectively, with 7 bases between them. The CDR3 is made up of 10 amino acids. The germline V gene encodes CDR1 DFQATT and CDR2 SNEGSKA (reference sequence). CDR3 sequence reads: CSGGVYEQYF. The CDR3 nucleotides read TGCAGTGGCGGGGTCTACGAGCAGTACTTC.

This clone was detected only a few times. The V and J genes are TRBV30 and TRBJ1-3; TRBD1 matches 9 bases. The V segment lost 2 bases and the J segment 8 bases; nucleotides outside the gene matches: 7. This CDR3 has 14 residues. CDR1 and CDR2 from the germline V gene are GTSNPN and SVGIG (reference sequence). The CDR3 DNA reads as TGTGCCTGGAGTACCGAGACAGGGGGGTACACCATATATTTT. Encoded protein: CAWSTETGGYTIYF.

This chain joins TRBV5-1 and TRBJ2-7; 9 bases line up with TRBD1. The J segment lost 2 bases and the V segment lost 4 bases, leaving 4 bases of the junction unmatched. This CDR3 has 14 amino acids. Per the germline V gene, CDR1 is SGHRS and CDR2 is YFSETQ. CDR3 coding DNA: TGCGCCAGCAGCCCCCGACAGGGGGCCTACGAGCAGTACTTC. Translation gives CASSPRQGAYEQYF.

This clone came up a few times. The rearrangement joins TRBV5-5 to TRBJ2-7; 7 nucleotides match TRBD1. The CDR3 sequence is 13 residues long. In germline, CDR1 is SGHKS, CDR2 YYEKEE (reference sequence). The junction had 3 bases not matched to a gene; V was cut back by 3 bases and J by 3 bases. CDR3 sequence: CASSSQGYYEQYF. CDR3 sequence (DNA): TGTGCCAGCAGCTCACAGGGGTACTACGAGCAGTACTTC.

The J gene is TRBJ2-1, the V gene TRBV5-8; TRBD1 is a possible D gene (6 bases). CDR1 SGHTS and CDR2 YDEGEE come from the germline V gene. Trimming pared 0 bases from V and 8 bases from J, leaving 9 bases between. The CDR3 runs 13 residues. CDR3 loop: CASSLARGDEQFF. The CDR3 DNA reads TGTGCCAGCAGCTTGGCCAGGGGCGATGAGCAGTTCTTC.